The 21 T cell receptor beta chains reported below all come from one sample, sequenced in a study of radiation and T cells in renal cell carcinoma (dated by TCRdb to 2020 to 2022). The library was obtained by the immunoSEQ multiplex PCR assay. Imported from immuneACCESS, the table was reduced by TCRdb to in-frame sequences with V and J called. These copies leave out some clones; in studies compared against another copy, an unresolved V gene accounts for under half, and the cause of the remainder is not known. In this sample the table shows approximately 65,000 clones, around three quarters of which occur a single time. Jointly, the top ten make up less than 8% of the sample. The time point label of this sample denotes: blood 4 weeks post-SBRT, at nephrectomy. This sample's treatment or condition label indicates: 15 Gy SBRT to primary tumor, nephrectomy 4 weeks later. The input for sequencing was blood, taken from a patient whose treatment included radiotherapy and nephrectomy. These receptor sequences come from a man between 60 and 75 years old with renal cell carcinoma.

The V and J genes are TRBV11-2 and TRBJ2-3; a weak D match, TRBD1 (5 bases). V was pared by 7 bases and J by 0 bases, with 11 bases between. CDR3 length: 14 residues. Germline CDR1 and CDR2: SGHAT and FQNNGV. CDR3 amino acids: CASKSTASTDTQYF. The CDR3 coding sequence is TGTGCCAGCAAGTCGACAGCTAGCACAGATACGCAGTATTTT. Full variable domain (missing parts from reference TRBV11-2 and TRBJ2-3): EAGVAQSPRYKIIEKRQSVAFWCNPISGHATLYWYQQILGQGPKLLIQFQNNGVVDDSQLPKDRFSAERLKGVDSTLKIQPAKLEDSAVYLCASKSTASTDTQYFGPGTRLTVL.

The J gene is TRBJ2-1, the V gene TRBV5-1; 11 nucleotides line up with TRBD1. Trimming took 3 bases from V and 1 from J; bases not matched to a gene: 6. The CDR3 extends over 17 amino acids. CDR1 and CDR2 (germline): SGHRS, YFSETQ. CDR3 nucleotides: TGCGCCAGCAGCTCAGGACAGGGGGCGTTATCCTACAATGAGCAGTTCTTC. It translates to CASSSGQGALSYNEQFF. The full variable domain, its missing parts supplied by reference TRBV5-1 and TRBJ2-1, is KAGVTQTPRYLIKTRGQQVTLSCSPISGHRSVSWYQQTPGQGLQFLFEYFSETQRNKGNFPGRFSGRQFSNSRSEMNVSTLELGDSALYLCASSSGQGALSYNEQFFGPGTRLTVL.

The chain links TRBV7-9 to TRBJ1-6; D ambiguous. The CDR3 extends over 16 amino acids. Trimming shortened V by 1 base and J by 0 bases, and 7 bases separated the two germline ends. Germline lookup yields CDR1 SEHNR and CDR2 FQNEAQ (reference sequence). Here the CDR3 reads CASSLDGSSYNSPLHF. DNA of the CDR3: TGTGCCAGCAGCTTAGACGGGTCCTCCTATAATTCACCCCTCCACTTT.

V is TRBV30 and J is TRBJ1-3, with a possible D match to TRBD1 (5 bases). V was shortened by 8 bases and J by 0 bases, with 11 bases between the two germline ends. The CDR3 loop spans 13 amino acids. The germline V gene encodes CDR1 GTSNPN and CDR2 SVGIG (reference sequence). This CDR3 is CAGGGFSGNTIYF. In DNA form, the CDR3 reads TGTGCCGGCGGGGGTTTCTCTGGAAACACCATATATTTT.

This chain connects TRBV6-1 to TRBJ1-5, with 10 nucleotides matching TRBD1. This CDR3 has 15 residues. The ends lost 6 bases at V and 6 bases at J; junction bases unmatched: 8. Germline CDR1 is MNHNS and CDR2 is SASEGT. CDR3 DNA: TGTGCCAGCAGCGCAACGACAGGGGGCGGTCAGCCCCAGCATTTT. Encoded protein: CASSATTGGGQPQHF.

V gene TRBV7-8 combines with J gene TRBJ1-2; 7 positions agree with TRBD1. With 0 bases clipped from V and 5 bases from J, the junction kept 9 bases outside the gene matches. Germline lookup yields CDR1 SGHVS and CDR2 FQNEAQ. This CDR3 comprises 16 residues. The CDR3 protein is CASSLAGQGESYGYTF. For the CDR3, the DNA is TGTGCCAGCAGCTTAGCGGGCCAGGGGGAAAGTTATGGCTACACCTTC.

CDR3: CASSLARGNTIYF. CDR3 DNA sequence: TGTGCCAGCAGCTTAGCGCGGGGAAACACCATATATTTT. The rearrangement links TRBV7-9 to TRBJ1-3; no firm D call. V lost 0 bases, J lost 4 bases, and 4 bases lay in between. Germline V CDR1 and CDR2: SEHNR, FQNEAQ (reference sequence). The CDR3 sequence is 13 residues long.

This clone was seen only a few times. CDR3 protein: CASAATGFGANVLTF. The CDR3 DNA reads TGTGCCAGCGCAGCTACAGGGTTCGGGGCCAACGTCCTGACTTTC. The chain joins TRBV27 to TRBJ2-6; D is possibly TRBD1 (6 bases). The CDR3 has 15 residues. The ends were cut back, 8 bases at V and 4 bases at J, with 15 bases in the middle. The germline V gene has CDR1 MNHEY and CDR2 SMNVEV (reference sequence).

J is TRBJ2-3 and V is TRBV7-2; 11 bases are shared with TRBD2. The length of the CDR3 is 16 residues. Germline V gives CDR1 SGHTA, CDR2 FQGNSA. V lost 0 bases to trimming and J lost 5 bases; unmatched junction nucleotides: 4. CDR3 DNA: TGTGCCAGCAGCTTAGCTTTAGCGGGGGGGCTAGATACGCAGTATTTT. Translation gives CASSLALAGGLDTQYF.

This chain links TRBV11-2 with TRBJ1-6; D is unresolved. This CDR3 region has 14 residues. Trimming took off 5 bases at V and 6 bases at J, with 11 bases between the two ends. The germline CDR1 and CDR2 sequences are SGHAT and FQNNGV. The CDR3 DNA sequence: TGTGCCAGCAGCGTCCAGGTCGGTAATTCACCCCTCCACTTT. Translation: CASSVQVGNSPLHF. The whole variable domain, remainder taken from reference TRBV11-2 and TRBJ1-6, is EAGVAQSPRYKIIEKRQSVAFWCNPISGHATLYWYQQILGQGPKLLIQFQNNGVVDDSQLPKDRFSAERLKGVDSTLKIQPAKLEDSAVYLCASSVQVGNSPLHFGNGTRLTVT.

V gene TRBV7-9 combines with J gene TRBJ2-3; 9 positions match TRBD2. The germline V gene encodes CDR1 SEHNR and CDR2 FQNEAQ (reference sequence). The CDR3 sequence is 15 residues long. Trimming cost V 1 base and J 6 bases; bases outside gene matches: 5. The CDR3 DNA reads TGTGCCAGCAGCTTAGTTCCTAGCGGGACCGATACGCAGTATTTT. Translation: CASSLVPSGTDTQYF.

This clone showed up just once. This chain joins TRBV2 and TRBJ2-7; no clear D gene. This CDR3 region has 11 residues. The ends were cut back, 7 bases at V and 5 bases at J, with 9 bases in the middle. In germline, CDR1 is SNHLY, CDR2 FYNNEI. CDR3 bases: TGTGCCAGCAATCCTCCCAACGAGCAGTACTTC. Encoded protein: CASNPPNEQYF.

The chain is built from TRBV5-1 and TRBJ2-1, with 13 bases that match TRBD2. CDR3 length: 16 amino acids. The V gene's germline CDR1 is SGHRS and CDR2 YFSETQ. V lost 3 bases to trimming and J lost 2 bases; unmatched junction nucleotides: 2. The CDR3 coding sequence is TGCGCCAGCAGCTGGACTAGCGGGGGAGCCTACAATGAGCAGTTCTTC. Residues: CASSWTSGGAYNEQFF.

A few counts support this clone. CDR3 in DNA: TGTGCCTGGAGATATCCGAACACTGAAGCTTTCTTT. Its protein product is CAWRYPNTEAFF. The genes are TRBV30 and TRBJ1-1, with D hard to call. Germline-derived CDR1 and CDR2 are GTSNPN and SVGIG (reference sequence). V lost 3 bases, J lost 1 base, and 6 bases lay in between. The CDR3 contains 12 residues.

The chain couples TRBV6-4 to TRBJ1-2, with 8 bases identical to TRBD1. The length of the CDR3 is 16 residues. V shed 0 bases and J 4 bases; nucleotides not matched to a gene: 7. CDR1 is MRHNA, CDR2 SNTAGT, per germline. For the CDR3, the DNA is TGTGCCAGCAGTGACTCAGGACAGGGCTTTGTCTATGGCTACACCTTC. As protein: CASSDSGQGFVYGYTF.

The chain uses TRBV2 and TRBJ2-3; D is perhaps TRBD1 (7 bases). Germline CDR1 is SNHLY and CDR2 is FYNNEI. There are 16 residues in the CDR3. Trimming removed 8 bases at V and 1 base at J, with 19 bases between. CDR3 loop: CASGGGRPRGTDTQYF. The CDR3 bases are TGTGCCAGCGGAGGGGGCAGACCGAGGGGCACAGATACGCAGTATTTT.

This clone has more than one count but fewer than ten. The chain uses TRBV2 and TRBJ1-1; 8 positions match TRBD1. Losses at the gene ends were 5 bases for V and 3 bases for J; bases not matched to a gene: 5. CDR3 length: 14 residues. Germline V gene data show CDR1 as SNHLY and CDR2 as FYNNEI. This CDR3 reads CASSQGALDTEAFF. The CDR3 DNA follows: TGTGCCAGCAGTCAGGGGGCACTGGACACTGAAGCTTTCTTT.

This chain joins TRBV6-1 and TRBJ2-7, with TRBD2 matching over 8 bases. The CDR3 is made up of 14 amino acids. Trimming cost V 7 bases and J 5 bases; bases outside gene matches: 10. Germline V gene lookup returns CDR1 MNHNS and CDR2 SASEGT. For the CDR3, the DNA is TGTGCCAGCATCTCGATCCCGGGAGGGAACGAGCAGTACGTC. Its protein product is CASISIPGGNEQYV.

The rearrangement uses TRBV27 and TRBJ2-2, with D uncertain. V shed 4 bases and J shed 4 bases, with 13 bases lying between them. CDR3 length: 15 residues. Germline loops: CDR1 MNHEY, CDR2 SMNVEV (reference sequence). CDR3 bases: TGTGCCAGCAGTTCCCAAGCTATGGTCACCGGGGAGCTGTTTTTT. It specifies CASSSQAMVTGELFF.

This clone showed up just a few times. V usage is TRBV30 and J usage is TRBJ1-1; the D gene is possibly TRBD1 (5 bases). CDR1 and CDR2 (germline): GTSNPN, SVGIG (reference sequence). This CDR3 is built from 13 residues. The V end was cut by 7 bases, the J end by 3 bases, with 15 bases between. The CDR3 sequence is CASSGTGDTEAFF. The CDR3 coding sequence is TGTGCCTCATCCGGGACGGGCGACACTGAAGCTTTCTTT.

The chain couples TRBV5-1 to TRBJ1-2; D may be TRBD1 (5 bases). Germline CDR1 is SGHRS and CDR2 is YFSETQ. The V end was cut by 4 bases, the J end by 7 bases, with 14 bases between. The CDR3 length is 13 residues. The CDR3 reads CASSTWGGGGYTF. The DNA of the CDR3 is TGCGCCAGCAGCACCTGGGGGGGTGGTGGCTACACCTTC.